The T cell receptor (beta chain) under discussion was sequenced for a study of post-analysis software for immune sequencing data. The wider study: The courses of disease that were included comprised relapsing-remitting, secondary progressive and progressive-relapsing multiple sclerosis. General study findings and limits: About five TRBV segments occurring more often in patients than controls included TRBV5-6, TRBV5-1 and TRBV20-1. Controls had significantly higher normalized Chao1 diversity than multiple sclerosis patients. Batch-matched samples strongly co-clustered by F measure.

This CDR3 spans 15 amino acids. Trimming took 7 bases from V and 2 from J; bases not matched to a gene: 9. Comments on this clonotype: Its target is unknown.

TCR beta cDNA libraries had unique molecular identifiers. TCRdb independently ran MiXCR on the PCR reads; one entry per CDR3 protein. This table holds approximately 570,000 distinct CDR3 sequences, roughly 47% found once. The sequenced sample was blood. The TCR comes from a girl aged 10 to 17 with multiple sclerosis. The chain links TRBV12-3 or TRBV12-4 to TRBJ1-2; 8 bases are a match to TRBD1. For the CDR3, the DNA is TGTGCCAGCATCCAGGACAGGGCTGTAAACTATGGCTACACCTTC. The encoded protein is CASIQDRAVNYGYTF.